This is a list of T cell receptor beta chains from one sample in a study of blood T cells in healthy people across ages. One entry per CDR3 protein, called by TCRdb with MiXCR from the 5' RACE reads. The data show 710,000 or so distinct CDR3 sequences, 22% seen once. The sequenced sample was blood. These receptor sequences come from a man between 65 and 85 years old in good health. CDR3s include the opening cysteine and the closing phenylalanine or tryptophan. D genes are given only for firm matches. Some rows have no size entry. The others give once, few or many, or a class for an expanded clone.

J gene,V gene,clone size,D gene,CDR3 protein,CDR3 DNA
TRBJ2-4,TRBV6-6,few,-,CASARNPEGPDQYF,TGTGCCAGCGCCCGAAACCCCGAAGGGCCCGATCAGTACTTC
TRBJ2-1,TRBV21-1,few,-,CASSKFTSGSMFLYNEQFF,TGTGCCAGCAGCAAATTTACTAGCGGGAGTATGTTTCTCTACAATGAGCAGTTCTTC
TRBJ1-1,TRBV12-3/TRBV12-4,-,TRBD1,CASSSTGSEAFF,TGTGCCAGCAGTTCGACAGGGTCTGAAGCTTTCTTT
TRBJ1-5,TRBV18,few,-,CASSLSGGDPQHF,TGTGCCAGCTCACTTTCCGGGGGAGATCCCCAGCATTTT
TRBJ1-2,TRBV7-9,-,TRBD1,CASRDRDSYGYTF,TGTGCCAGCAGAGACAGGGACAGCTATGGCTACACCTTC
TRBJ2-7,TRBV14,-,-,CASSLNRSYEQYF,TGTGCCAGCAGCTTAAACAGGTCCTACGAGCAGTACTTC
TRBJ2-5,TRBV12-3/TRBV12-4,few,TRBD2,CASSSRLAGALGETQYF,TGTGCCAGCAGTTCTAGACTAGCGGGGGCATTAGGCGAGACCCAGTACTTC
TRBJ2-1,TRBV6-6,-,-,CASSYFVGFNEQFF,TGTGCCAGCAGTTACTTCGTAGGTTTCAATGAGCAGTTCTTC
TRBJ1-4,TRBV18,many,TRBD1,CASSPGTVLEKLFF,TGTGCCAGCTCACCTGGGACAGTCCTAGAAAAACTGTTTTTT
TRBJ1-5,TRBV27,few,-,CASSPQPKHSNQPQHF,TGTGCCAGCAGTCCACAACCCAAGCATAGCAATCAGCCCCAGCATTTT
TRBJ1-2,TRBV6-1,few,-,CASRQGDGLNYGYTF,TGTGCCAGCAGGCAGGGAGACGGCTTAAACTATGGCTACACCTTC
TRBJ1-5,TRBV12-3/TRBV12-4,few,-,CASDAGLKQPQHF,TGTGCCAGCGACGCGGGGCTGAAACAGCCCCAGCATTTT
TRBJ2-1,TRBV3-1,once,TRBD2,CASSRSGSSNEQFF,TGTGCCAGCAGCCGTAGCGGGAGCTCCAATGAGCAGTTCTTC
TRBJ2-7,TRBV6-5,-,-,CASSYSGGFSSYEQYF,TGTGCCAGCAGTTACTCCGGGGGCTTCTCATCCTACGAGCAGTACTTC
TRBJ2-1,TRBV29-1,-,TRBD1,CSVGQGPYNEQLF,TGCAGCGTTGGACAGGGGCCCTACAATGAGCAGCTCTTC
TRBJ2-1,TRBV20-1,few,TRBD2,CSARGGLAGFHLGNEQFF,TGCAGTGCTAGAGGTGGACTAGCGGGATTTCACCTGGGGAATGAGCAGTTCTTC
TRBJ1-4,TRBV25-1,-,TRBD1,CASSEARDRNEKLFF,TGTGCCAGCAGTGAGGCCCGGGACAGGAATGAAAAACTGTTTTTT
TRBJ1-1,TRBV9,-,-,CASSVPRGTGFTEAFF,TGTGCCAGCAGCGTGCCCCGGGGGACGGGGTTTACTGAAGCTTTCTTT
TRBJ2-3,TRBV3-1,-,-,CASSQGLVPTDTQYF,TGTGCCAGCAGCCAAGGGTTAGTCCCCACAGATACGCAGTATTTT
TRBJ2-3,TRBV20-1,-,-,CSAAPAGFTDTQYF,TGCAGTGCCGCCCCAGCGGGCTTCACAGATACGCAGTATTTT
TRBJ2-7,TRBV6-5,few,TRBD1,CASSKPGQYGQYF,TGTGCCAGCAGCAAACCGGGACAGTACGGACAGTACTTC
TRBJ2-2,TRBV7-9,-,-,CASSLNRRFEHTGELFF,TGTGCCAGCAGCTTAAACAGGAGATTCGAACACACCGGGGAGCTGTTTTTT
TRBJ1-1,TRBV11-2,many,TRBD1,CASSRLTGSNTEAFF,TGTGCCAGCAGCAGACTGACAGGGAGCAACACTGAAGCTTTCTTT
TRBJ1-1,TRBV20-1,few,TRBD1,CSARKGQGPMNTEAFF,TGCAGTGCTAGAAAGGGACAGGGTCCCATGAACACTGAAGCTTTCTTT
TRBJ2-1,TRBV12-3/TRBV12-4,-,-,CASSLSRTYNEQFF,TGTGCCAGCAGTTTATCTAGGACCTACAATGAGCAGTTCTTC
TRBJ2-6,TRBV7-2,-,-,CASSLRSGPGANVLTF,TGTGCCAGCAGCTTACGCTCGGGACCTGGGGCCAACGTCCTGACTTTC
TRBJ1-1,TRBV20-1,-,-,CSARPQAPRGTEAFF,TGCAGTGCTAGACCTCAGGCCCCTCGGGGCACTGAAGCTTTCTTT
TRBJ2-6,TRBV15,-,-,CATSKGSGANVLTF,TGTGCCACCAGCAAGGGGTCTGGGGCCAACGTCCTGACTTTC
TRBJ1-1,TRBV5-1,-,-,CASSWGGSGTEAFF,TGCGCCAGCAGCTGGGGGGGTTCGGGGACTGAAGCTTTCTTT
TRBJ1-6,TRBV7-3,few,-,CASSLNRASYNSPLHF,TGTGCCAGCAGCCTAAATCGGGCATCCTATAATTCACCCCTCCACTTT